Listed below are T cell receptor beta chains from one sample, sequenced in a study of T cell responses to AZD1222 COVID-19 vaccine. Clones were read by immunoSEQ multiplex PCR, and TCRdb kept only the in-frame ones, dropping some. The sample includes 100,000 or so clones, about 82% of them seen just once. The sample in question was peripheral blood, obtained 28 days after the second AZD1222 dose. Source of these receptors: an adult who received the AZD1222 COVID-19 vaccine. Each CDR3 is given with its conserved first and last residue. D genes are given only for firm matches. Size is omitted from some rows. Given values are once, few, many or a class for expanded clones.

CDR3 | DNA | size | V | D | J
CASSPLRGAGANVLTF | TGTGCCAGCAGCCCCCTCCGAGGGGCTGGGGCCAACGTCCTGACTTTC | - | TRBV7-2 | - | TRBJ2-6
CASPGQDF | TGTGCCAGCCCCGGACAGGATTTT | - | TRBV21-1 | - | TRBJ1-5
CASSFRELTF | TGTGCCAGCAGCTTCCGGGAGCTAACCTTT | - | TRBV7-9 | - | TRBJ1-4
CASSLWAGGNTIYF | TGTGCCAGCAGTTTGTGGGCAGGGGGAAACACCATATATTTT | once | TRBV28 | - | TRBJ1-3
CASSPLQGNSNSYNEQFF | TGTGCCAGCTCACCCTTACAGGGGAACTCTAACTCCTACAATGAGCAGTTCTTC | - | TRBV18 | TRBD1 | TRBJ2-1
CASSYWDIRGATQYF | TGTGCCAGCAGCTATTGGGACATTAGGGGTGCGACCCAGTACTTC | few | TRBV28 | - | TRBJ2-5
CASSQDLGGLAENYEQYF | TGCGCCAGCAGCCAAGATTTAGGCGGACTAGCGGAAAACTACGAGCAGTACTTC | - | TRBV4-3 | TRBD2 | TRBJ2-7
CASSIQGASYNEQFF | TGCGCCAGCAGCATACAAGGGGCTTCCTACAATGAGCAGTTCTTC | - | TRBV5-1 | - | TRBJ2-1
CASSFGGALSTDTQYF | TGCGCCAGCAGCTTTGGCGGGGCTCTGAGCACAGATACGCAGTATTTT | - | TRBV5-1 | - | TRBJ2-3
CATSRVGFTEAFF | TGTGCCACCAGCAGAGTGGGGTTCACTGAAGCTTTCTTT | - | TRBV15 | - | TRBJ1-1
CASSIGTGTGGTEAFF | TGTGCCAGTAGTATAGGGACCGGGACAGGGGGCACTGAAGCTTTCTTT | - | TRBV19 | TRBD1 | TRBJ1-1
CASSLALDPYEQYF | TGTGCCAGCAGCTTAGCTCTGGACCCCTACGAGCAGTACTTC | once | TRBV7-9 | - | TRBJ2-7
CASSKNWASTDTQYF | TGTGCCAGCAGTAAAAACTGGGCTAGCACAGATACGCAGTATTTT | - | TRBV2 | - | TRBJ2-3
CASSVGRVPWTQYF | TGTGCCAGCAGCGTGGGACGGGTCCCTTGGACCCAGTACTTC | - | TRBV9 | - | TRBJ2-5
CASSLSSALGGYTF | TGTGCCAGCAGCCTATCTTCGGCGCTTGGTGGCTACACCTTC | - | TRBV3-1/TRBV3-2 | - | TRBJ1-2
CASSRNGRTRGARGHF | TGCGCCAGCAGCCGCAATGGCCGTACGCGGGGGGCGAGAGGGCATTTT | - | TRBV4-1 | - | TRBJ1-5
CSASAGTRYGYTF | TGCAGTGCTAGTGCCGGGACCCGCTATGGCTACACCTTC | - | TRBV20-1 | - | TRBJ1-2
CASSPGVAGGVDTQYF | TGCGCCAGCAGCCCCGGAGTAGCGGGGGGTGTAGATACGCAGTATTTT | - | TRBV5-1 | TRBD2 | TRBJ2-3
CASSFMSSGNTIYF | TGTGCCAGCAGCTTCATGAGCTCTGGAAACACCATATATTTT | once | TRBV5-4 | - | TRBJ1-3
CATDPGLAGNEQFF | TGTGCCACCGATCCGGGACTAGCGGGAAATGAGCAGTTCTTC | - | TRBV10-3 | TRBD2 | TRBJ2-1
CASTPGGAYTEAFF | TGTGCCAGCACCCCGGGGGGGGCGTACACTGAAGCTTTCTTT | few | TRBV28 | - | TRBJ1-1
CASRPYGRGTQETQYF | TGTGCCAGCAGGCCATACGGCAGGGGGACCCAAGAGACCCAGTACTTC | - | TRBV11-2 | TRBD1 | TRBJ2-5
CASSLLGKQGTEAFF | TGTGCCAGCAGTTTATTGGGGAAACAGGGAACTGAAGCTTTCTTT | - | TRBV28 | - | TRBJ1-1
CASSNFGTGSNTEAFF | TGTGCCAGTAGTAATTTCGGGACAGGGTCGAACACTGAAGCTTTCTTT | - | TRBV19 | TRBD1 | TRBJ1-1
CATRSTGGSGNTIYF | TGTGCCACCCGCAGCACAGGGGGATCTGGAAACACCATATATTTT | - | TRBV10-3 | TRBD1 | TRBJ1-3
CASITSGEPYNEQFF | TGTGCCAGCATAACCAGCGGGGAGCCCTACAATGAGCAGTTCTTC | - | TRBV27 | TRBD2 | TRBJ2-1